The present T cell receptor (beta chain) was sequenced within a study of T cells in Graves' hyperthyroidism and ophthalmopathy. V was shortened by 7 bases and J by 0 bases, with 22 bases between the two germline ends. From germline, CDR1 is MDHEN and CDR2 SYDVKM. The CDR3 consists of 19 residues. Study-wide results and caveats: Most clonotypes expanded in the thyroid (above 0.001) were also present in blood. Separating ophthalmopathy from stable hyperthyroidism was achieved by a 13 V-J model.

The definition of stable Graves' hyperthyroidism was no ophthalmopathy progression within 18 months. PBMCs were sourced from more than 9 ml fresh peripheral blood. The CDR3 regions of TCR beta were amplified from RNA transcripts. Researchers ran a first-round RT-PCR on the TCR CDR3 using the HTBI primer set. One entry per CDR3 protein results from TCRdb running MiXCR on the multiplex PCR reads. The profile covers a few hundred thousand distinct CDR3 sequences, with 15% to 19% appearing a single time and under 7.5% taken by the ten largest. This clonotype has a handful of counts. Its antigen is unidentified.

V and J are TRBV28 and TRBJ1-6; a possible D gene is TRBD1 (5 bases). The material sequenced was blood. The TCR was taken from a woman younger than 45 with Graves' hyperthyroidism. Here the CDR3 reads CASTLEGPGSTSYNSPLHF. CDR3 sequence (DNA): TGTGCCAGCACCCTCGAAGGCCCAGGGAGCACCTCCTATAATTCACCCCTCCACTTT.